A single sample is the source of the 10 T cell receptor beta chains below, sequenced in a study of lymphopenia after photon versus proton radiotherapy. Here immunoSEQ multiplex PCR was the method, and the copy in TCRdb shows in-frame clones only, minus some. The sample yields roughly 30,000 clones, around 82% seen once. The specimen comprised peripheral blood, sampled from a patient treated with photon-based radiotherapy. These receptors originate from a man aged 50 to 60 with gastric cancer.

CDR3 nucleotide sequence: TGCGCCAGCAGCTTGGATTTCGGGGCGGACATCTCCGAGCAGTACTTC. Protein product: CASSLDFGADISEQYF. This chain links TRBV5-1 with TRBJ2-7; D is perhaps TRBD1 or TRBD2 (5 bases each). The V end lost 0 bases, the J end lost 6 bases, and 19 bases lay between the germline ends. Germline CDR1 is SGHRS and CDR2 is YFSETQ. The CDR3 runs 16 residues.

The chain is built from TRBV12-5 and TRBJ2-1, with 12 bases lining up with TRBD2. The CDR3 spans 21 residues. Germline V lookup: CDR1 LGHNT, CDR2 FRNRAP. V trimming: 5 bases; J trimming: 0 bases; junction bases outside the gene matches: 17. DNA for the CDR3: TGTGCTAGTGGTGGAGATTACGGGACTAGCGGGTTCCTGTACTCCTACAATGAGCAGTTCTTC. Encoded protein: CASGGDYGTSGFLYSYNEQFF.

The chain recombines TRBV27 with TRBJ1-5; no definite D call. The CDR3 length is 14 residues. Deletions cut 3 bases from V and 1 base from J, with 7 bases between. CDR1 is MNHEY and CDR2 is SMNVEV in the germline V gene (reference sequence). CDR3 in amino acids: CASSFVGSNQPQHF. For the CDR3, the DNA is TGTGCCAGCAGTTTTGTTGGAAGCAATCAGCCCCAGCATTTT.

The chain carries TRBV10-3 and TRBJ1-2; 9 bases are a match to TRBD1. CDR3 size: 16 residues. Per the germline V gene, CDR1 is ENHRY and CDR2 is SYGVKD. Losses at the gene ends were 2 bases for V and 3 bases for J; bases not matched to a gene: 7. CDR3 nucleotides: TGTGCCATCAGTGAGCGACGGGACAGGGAGGACTATGGCTACACCTTC. Amino acids: CAISERRDREDYGYTF.

This clone was recorded once. The rearrangement uses TRBV9 and TRBJ1-5; D unresolved. The CDR3 length is 14 residues. V lost 4 bases and J lost 6, with 14 bases in between. The germline CDR1 and CDR2 sequences are SGDLS and YYNGEE. The CDR3 bases are TGTGCCAGCAGCCTGGATGGAACTTCTCAGCCCCAGCATTTT. It codes for CASSLDGTSQPQHF.

The chain carries TRBV5-6 and TRBJ2-3, with 10 bases fitting TRBD2. V was clipped by 0 bases and J by 6 bases; unmatched bases: 7. The CDR3 runs 16 residues. CDR1 and CDR2 from the germline V gene are SGHDT and YYEEEE. CDR3 protein: CASSLGTSGFRDTQYF. The DNA of the CDR3 is TGTGCCAGCAGCTTGGGGACTAGCGGTTTTCGGGATACGCAGTATTTT.

This chain uses TRBV4-1 with TRBJ1-1; D gene uncertain. CDR3 length: 13 amino acids. Trimming took off 1 base at V and 7 bases at J, with 10 bases between the two ends. From germline, CDR1 is MGHRA and CDR2 YSYEKL. The CDR3 is CASSQGSDGEAFF. CDR3 DNA sequence: TGCGCCAGCAGCCAAGGTTCCGACGGTGAAGCTTTCTTT.

The chain joins TRBV30 to TRBJ2-5, with 13 bases matching TRBD2. The germline V gene has CDR1 GTSNPN and CDR2 SVGIG (reference sequence). The V segment lost 2 bases and the J segment 4 bases; nucleotides outside the gene matches: 7. CDR3 length equals 16 residues. The CDR3 DNA reads as TGTGCCTGGAGTCTCCAGGGACTAGCGGGGTTAGAGACCCAGTACTTC. Its translation is CAWSLQGLAGLETQYF.

The chain is built from TRBV19 and TRBJ1-4; D may be TRBD1 (6 bases). The germline V gene has CDR1 LNHDA and CDR2 SQIVND (reference sequence). Trimming took 5 bases from V and 4 from J, leaving 14 bases between them. The CDR3 extends over 15 amino acids. Here the CDR3 DNA reads TGTGCCAGTAGTGACAGGACGGGGGTTAATGAAAAACTGTTTTTT. This codes for CASSDRTGVNEKLFF. The full variable domain, with the rest looked up from reference TRBV19 and TRBJ1-4, is DGGITQSPKYLFRKEGQNVTLSCEQNLNHDAMYWYRQDPGQGLRLIYYSQIVNDFQKGDIAEGYSVSREKKESFPLTVTSAQKNPTAFYLCASSDRTGVNEKLFFGSGTQLSVL.

The chain joins TRBV25-1 to TRBJ1-3, with D unclear. In germline, CDR1 is MGHDK, CDR2 SYGVNS. The CDR3 consists of 14 residues. The V and J ends lost 5 bases and 4 bases respectively, with 12 bases between them. The CDR3 region is CASSPSGGGNTIYF. The CDR3 DNA reads as TGTGCCAGCAGTCCCTCTGGCGGGGGAAACACCATATATTTT. Based on the CDR3 plus reference TRBV25-1 and TRBJ1-3, the full variable domain is EADIYQTPRYLVIGTGKKITLECSQTMGHDKMYWYQQDPGMELHLIHYSYGVNSTEKGDLSSESTVSRIRTEHFPLTLESARPSHTSQYLCASSPSGGGNTIYFGEGSWLTVV.